Listed here are 32 T cell receptor beta chains from one sample, sequenced in a study of blood T cell repertoires in COVID-19. Profiling relied on immunoSEQ multiplex PCR, and the TCRdb table lists in-frame clones only, not all of them. The profile covers tens of thousands of clones, with 90% to 95% appearing a single time and 1.5% to 2% taken by the ten largest. The sample comprised peripheral blood. The receptors shown here come from a woman aged 50 to 65 in a cohort sampled during active COVID-19.

This clone was observed a single time. The chain links TRBV6-5 to TRBJ2-7; D not resolved. Germline loops: CDR1 MNHEY, CDR2 SVGAGI. Trimming took 0 bases from V and 7 from J, leaving 7 bases between them. This CDR3 contains 12 residues. In DNA form, the CDR3 reads TGTGCCAGCAGTTACTCGACCGGGGAGCAGTACTTC. Protein product: CASSYSTGEQYF.

The CDR3 here is CASSGTAGTSGGTRVAQYF. CDR3 DNA sequence: TGTGCCAGCAGTGGTACCGCCGGGACTAGCGGGGGGACCCGCGTGGCCCAGTACTTC. The genes are TRBV2 and TRBJ2-5; TRBD2 aligns across 15 bases. The CDR3 runs to 19 residues. After removal of 4 bases from V and 9 bases from J, the junction contained 18 bases not matched to a gene. Germline V gene data show CDR1 as SNHLY and CDR2 as FYNNEI. Looking up the rest from reference TRBV2 and TRBJ2-5 gives the full variable domain: EPEVTQTPSHQVTQMGQEVILRCVPISNHLYFYWYRQILGQKVEFLVSFYNNEISEKSEIFDDQFSVERPDGSNFTLKIRSTKLEDSAMYFCASSGTAGTSGGTRVAQYFGPGTRLLVL.

Only a few counts were recorded for this clone. Other DNA sequences in the sample encode the same CDR3. The V gene is TRBV27, the J gene TRBJ1-2, with D possibly being TRBD1 (5 bases). The germline V gene has CDR1 MNHEY and CDR2 SMNVEV (reference sequence). V was clipped by 5 bases and J by 4 bases, with 11 bases between them. CDR3 length: 13 residues. The CDR3 reads CASSPTVSYGYTF. In DNA, the CDR3 is TGTGCCAGCAGTCCGACAGTCTCCTATGGCTACACCTTC.

The chain couples TRBV4-2 to TRBJ2-5, with 13 positions matching TRBD2. The CDR3 covers 16 residues. In germline, CDR1 is LGHNA, CDR2 YNFKEQ. Unmatched junction bases numbered 6, after V lost 3 bases and J lost 5 bases. The CDR3 sequence: CASSQLTSGGAETQYF. CDR3 DNA: TGTGCCAGCAGCCAGTTAACTAGCGGGGGGGCGGAGACCCAGTACTTC.

The chain's CDR3 is CATSSPGGIRETQYF. CDR3 nucleotide sequence: TGTGCCACCAGCTCTCCGGGAGGGATCCGGGAGACCCAGTACTTC. The rearrangement links TRBV15 to TRBJ2-5; 8 positions agree with TRBD2. CDR1 is LNHNV, CDR2 YYDKDF, per germline (reference sequence). J gave up 5 bases and V 5 bases, and 10 bases lay outside the gene matches. The CDR3 has 15 amino acids.

The chain has TRBV5-1 and TRBJ1-4; 7 bases fit TRBD1. From germline, CDR1 is SGHRS and CDR2 YFSETQ. The CDR3 has 14 amino acids. J was trimmed by 9 bases and V by 4 bases; bases with no gene match: 9. Written as DNA, the CDR3 is TGCGCCAGCAGCCCTGGACAGGAAGGGAAAAAACTGTTTTTT. It specifies CASSPGQEGKKLFF. The full variable domain, completed using reference TRBV5-1 and TRBJ1-4, is KAGVTQTPRYLIKTRGQQVTLSCSPISGHRSVSWYQQTPGQGLQFLFEYFSETQRNKGNFPGRFSGRQFSNSRSEMNVSTLELGDSALYLCASSPGQEGKKLFFGSGTQLSVL.

This rearrangement joins TRBV28 to TRBJ2-2; 8 nucleotides agree with TRBD1. J gave up 5 bases and V 8 bases, and 13 bases lay outside the gene matches. Germline CDR1 and CDR2: MDHEN and SYDVKM. The CDR3 consists of 16 residues. This CDR3 is CASGRDQTGATGELFF. The DNA of the CDR3 is TGTGCCAGCGGGAGAGACCAGACAGGGGCGACCGGGGAGCTGTTTTTT. Together with reference TRBV28 and TRBJ2-2, the CDR3 gives the full variable domain: DVKVTQSSRYLVKRTGEKVFLECVQDMDHENMFWYRQDPGLGLRLIYFSYDVKMKEKGDIPEGYSVSREKKERFSLILESASTNQTSMYLCASGRDQTGATGELFFGEGSRLTVL.

This rearrangement joins TRBV6-5 to TRBJ2-2, with TRBD1 identical over 9 bases. V lost 6 bases, J lost 4 bases, and 6 bases stayed unmatched. The CDR3 sequence is 15 residues long. Germline V gene sequence: CDR1 MNHEY, CDR2 SVGAGI. This chain's CDR3 is CASSYTDRGTGELFF. For the CDR3, the DNA is TGTGCCAGCAGCTACACGGACAGGGGCACCGGGGAGCTGTTTTTT.

This clone came up a few times. The chain uses TRBV6-1 and TRBJ1-2, with TRBD1 identical over 7 bases. The CDR3 sequence is 14 residues long. Germline V gene data show CDR1 as MNHNS and CDR2 as SASEGT. The junction had 5 bases not matched to a gene; V was cut back by 3 bases and J by 4 bases. Here the CDR3 reads CASSDNRGSYGYTF. As DNA, the CDR3 is TGTGCCAGCAGTGACAACAGGGGCAGCTATGGCTACACCTTC.

The rearrangement links TRBV7-9 to TRBJ1-3; D uncertain. With 2 bases removed from V and 0 bases from J, the gap between germline ends came to 11 bases. This CDR3 has 16 amino acids. From germline, CDR1 is SEHNR and CDR2 FQNEAQ (reference sequence). CDR3 nucleotides: TGTGCCAGCAGCTTACGACCAACGGGCTCTGGAAACACCATATATTTT. As protein: CASSLRPTGSGNTIYF. The entire variable domain, with the rest obtained from reference TRBV7-9 and TRBJ1-3, is as follows: DTGVSQNPRHKITKRGQNVTFRCDPISEHNRLYWYRQTLGQGPEFLTYFQNEAQLEKSRLLSDRFSAERPKGSFSTLEIQRTEQGDSAMYLCASSLRPTGSGNTIYFGEGSWLTVV.

This sequence joins TRBV7-9 and TRBJ1-1; no reliable D call. From germline, CDR1 is SEHNR and CDR2 FQNEAQ (reference sequence). V lost 1 base, J lost 1 base, and 4 bases lay in between. The CDR3 covers 13 residues. CDR3 sequence (DNA): TGTGCCAGCAGCTTAGGTCAGAACACTGAAGCTTTCTTT. Translated: CASSLGQNTEAFF.

This chain connects TRBV5-1 to TRBJ1-1; 8 positions match TRBD1. V shed 4 bases, J shed 1 base, and the junction held 12 bases outside the gene matches. CDR1 is SGHRS, CDR2 YFSETQ, per germline. The CDR3 is 17 residues long. Here the CDR3 reads CASSVNRPGQGNTEAFF. The CDR3 coding sequence is TGCGCCAGCAGCGTGAACCGGCCTGGACAGGGGAACACTGAAGCTTTCTTT. The full variable domain, rest sourced from reference TRBV5-1 and TRBJ1-1, is KAGVTQTPRYLIKTRGQQVTLSCSPISGHRSVSWYQQTPGQGLQFLFEYFSETQRNKGNFPGRFSGRQFSNSRSEMNVSTLELGDSALYLCASSVNRPGQGNTEAFFGQGTRLTVV.

The rearrangement uses TRBV19 and TRBJ1-2; tentative D call: TRBD1 (6 bases). V was pared by 6 bases and J by 2 bases, with 25 bases between. This CDR3 comprises 18 residues. CDR1 is LNHDA, CDR2 SQIVND, per germline (reference sequence). For the CDR3, the DNA is TGTGCCAGTAGCCCCGCGGGCAGGGGTGCAACATCGAACTATGGCTACACCTTC. It encodes CASSPAGRGATSNYGYTF.

This clone has just a few counts. V gene TRBV4-2 combines with J gene TRBJ1-1, with D possibly matching TRBD1 (5 bases). The CDR3 length is 15 residues. V lost 0 bases and J lost 0, with 8 bases in between. CDR1 is LGHNA and CDR2 is YNFKEQ in the germline V gene. The CDR3 loop is CASSQERGLNTEAFF. In nucleotides, the CDR3 is TGTGCCAGCAGCCAAGAAAGGGGCCTGAACACTGAAGCTTTCTTT.

The V and J genes are TRBV2 and TRBJ2-6; possibly TRBD2 for D (5 bases). This CDR3 contains 15 residues. With 6 bases removed from V and 0 bases from J, the gap between germline ends came to 9 bases. Germline V gene sequence: CDR1 SNHLY, CDR2 FYNNEI. CDR3 bases: TGTGCCAGCAGACCGGGGAGCTCTGGGGCCAACGTCCTGACTTTC. The encoded protein is CASRPGSSGANVLTF.

The genes are TRBV7-3 and TRBJ2-1, with 9 bases fitting TRBD2. The CDR3 loop spans 17 amino acids. Germline V CDR1 and CDR2: SGHTA, FQGTGA. V was pared by 5 bases and J by 4 bases, with 12 bases of the junction left unmatched. In nucleotides, the CDR3 is TGTGCCAGCAGCCCCGGGCCCCGGCTAGCGGGGTACAATGAGCAGTTCTTC. Amino acids: CASSPGPRLAGYNEQFF.

V is TRBV5-1 and J is TRBJ2-1; TRBD1 is a possible D gene (6 bases). Trimming removed 4 bases from V and 0 bases from J, with 11 bases in between. The CDR3 is made up of 15 amino acids. Germline V CDR1 and CDR2: SGHRS, YFSETQ. CDR3 coding DNA: TGCGCCAGCAGCGAAACAGGGAGCTCCTACAATGAGCAGTTCTTC. This codes for CASSETGSSYNEQFF.

The CDR3 DNA sequence: TGTGCCAGCAGCTTAGGGACAGAAGCTTCACCCCTCCACTTT. Protein: CASSLGTEASPLHF. The chain carries TRBV7-3 and TRBJ1-6; TRBD1 matches 7 bases. V gave up 2 bases and J gave up 9 bases; unmatched junction bases: 4. The CDR3 is 14 amino acids. Germline lookup yields CDR1 SGHTA and CDR2 FQGTGA.

This chain links TRBV2 with TRBJ1-5; weak D call: TRBD1 (6 bases). The CDR3 length is 14 residues. Germline CDR1 SNHLY, CDR2 FYNNEI. Trimming shortened V by 5 bases and J by 5 bases, and 13 bases separated the two germline ends. This chain's CDR3 is CASSQQGLDQPQHF. The CDR3 nucleotides are TGTGCCAGCAGTCAACAGGGATTGGATCAGCCCCAGCATTTT.

The gene calls are TRBV6-4 and TRBJ2-1, with D possibly being TRBD2 (5 bases). Germline V gene data show CDR1 as MRHNA and CDR2 as SNTAGT. The ends were cut back, 5 bases at V and 6 bases at J, with 8 bases in the middle. The CDR3 loop spans 12 amino acids. The CDR3 DNA reads TGTGCCAGCAGTCGGACTCTCAATGAGCAGTTCTTC. Translation: CASSRTLNEQFF.

The chain recombines TRBV29-1 with TRBJ1-1; TRBD1 might be the D (6 bases). The CDR3 has 13 residues. Germline values: CDR1 SQVTM, CDR2 ANQGSEA. V lost 5 bases to trimming and J lost 3 bases, with 13 bases between them. CDR3 protein: CSVTGSRDTEAFF. The CDR3 coding sequence is TGCAGCGTTACAGGGTCAAGGGACACTGAAGCTTTCTTT.

This clone has only one observation. The V and J genes are TRBV7-8 and TRBJ2-1; D is undetermined. In germline, CDR1 is SGHVS, CDR2 FQNEAQ. This CDR3 comprises 17 residues. Trimming pared 3 bases from V and 0 bases from J, leaving 15 bases between. CDR3 region: CASSFPVQLSSYNEQFF. In DNA, the CDR3 is TGTGCCAGCAGCTTTCCTGTACAGTTGTCCTCCTACAATGAGCAGTTCTTC.

The V and J genes are TRBV11-2 and TRBJ2-7, with D perhaps TRBD1 (6 bases). There are 15 residues in the CDR3. The germline gives CDR1 SGHAT, CDR2 FQNNGV. The germline V and J ends were trimmed by 4 bases and 2 bases, with 15 bases remaining between them. CDR3 residues: CASSSFGRGTYEQYF. CDR3 nucleotides: TGTGCCAGCAGCTCTTTCGGCAGGGGAACCTACGAGCAGTACTTC.

This clone was detected once. The chain employs TRBV3-1 (or the pseudogene TRBV3-2) and TRBJ2-6; possible D gene TRBD1, 5 bases. The CDR3 is 16 residues long. Trimming took off 0 bases at V and 0 bases at J, with 6 bases between the two ends. The germline V gene encodes CDR1 LGHDT and CDR2 YNNKEL (reference sequence). In DNA, the CDR3 is TGTGCCAGCAGCCAAGATAGGGGCTCTGGGGCCAACGTCCTGACTTTC. This translates into CASSQDRGSGANVLTF.

This rearrangement joins TRBV5-1 to TRBJ1-3; a weak D match, TRBD1 (5 bases). The CDR3 is 14 amino acids. CDR1 is SGHRS and CDR2 is YFSETQ in the germline V gene. Trimming left V 4 bases short and J 0 bases short, with 8 bases between. CDR3 coding DNA: TGCGCCAGCAGCCTACAGGCCTCTGGAAACACCATATATTTT. Its translation is CASSLQASGNTIYF. The variable domain in full, completed from reference TRBV5-1 and TRBJ1-3, reads KAGVTQTPRYLIKTRGQQVTLSCSPISGHRSVSWYQQTPGQGLQFLFEYFSETQRNKGNFPGRFSGRQFSNSRSEMNVSTLELGDSALYLCASSLQASGNTIYFGEGSWLTVV.

The CDR3 nucleotides are TGTGCCAGCAGTTCCGGACAGGGAAGCAATCAGCCCCAGCATTTT. This gives the protein CASSSGQGSNQPQHF. J is TRBJ1-5 and V is TRBV28; TRBD1 matches at 8 bases. This CDR3 region has 15 residues. Germline V CDR1 and CDR2: MDHEN, SYDVKM. With V trimmed by 4 bases and J by 1 base, 3 bases remained unmatched.

This clone was picked up one time. This sequence joins TRBV9 and TRBJ2-5; 13 bases align to TRBD2. The V gene's germline CDR1 is SGDLS and CDR2 YYNGEE. V gave up 5 bases and J gave up 1 base; unmatched junction bases: 5. CDR3 length equals 16 residues. CDR3: CASSPTSGGGQETQYF. CDR3 nucleotides: TGTGCCAGCAGTCCTACTAGCGGGGGGGGCCAAGAGACCCAGTACTTC.

This clone is a singleton in its sample. The gene calls are TRBV10-3 and TRBJ2-5; no reliable D call. CDR3 length equals 11 residues. V lost 6 bases, J lost 0 bases, and 2 bases lay in between. Germline V lookup: CDR1 ENHRY, CDR2 SYGVKD. In nucleotides, the CDR3 is TGTGCCATCAGCGACCAAGAGACCCAGTACTTC. It specifies CAISDQETQYF.

The chain couples TRBV5-4 to TRBJ2-7; 7 nucleotides line up with TRBD1. The CDR3 runs to 14 residues. The V gene's germline CDR1 is SGHNT and CDR2 YYREEE (reference sequence). The V and J ends lost 5 bases and 6 bases, in that order; junction bases with no gene match: 11. CDR3 in amino acids: CASSPAQGTGEQYF. CDR3 coding DNA: TGTGCCAGCAGTCCCGCACAGGGGACCGGCGAGCAGTACTTC.

This chain links TRBV7-2 with TRBJ2-3, with unresolved D. V was trimmed by 1 base and J by 2 bases, leaving 7 bases between them. The CDR3 contains 14 residues. Germline V gene sequence: CDR1 SGHTA, CDR2 FQGNSA. CDR3 protein: CASSLGVNTDTQYF. The CDR3 DNA sequence: TGTGCCAGCAGCTTAGGAGTAAACACAGATACGCAGTATTTT.

The gene calls are TRBV7-3 and TRBJ1-1; TRBD1 might be the D (5 bases). This CDR3 comprises 14 residues. CDR1 SGHTA and CDR2 FQGTGA come from the germline V gene. The V and J ends lost 0 bases and 5 bases respectively, with 10 bases between them. The chain's CDR3 is CASSLTVGGTEAFF. The CDR3 DNA reads TGTGCCAGCAGCTTAACCGTGGGGGGGACTGAAGCTTTCTTT.

The chain employs TRBV9 and TRBJ1-1; no clear D. Trimming stripped 0 bases from V and 0 bases from J, with 9 bases between. Germline CDR1 is SGDLS and CDR2 is YYNGEE. The CDR3 extends over 15 amino acids. The CDR3 reads CASSVDTVMNTEAFF. CDR3 nucleotide sequence: TGTGCCAGCAGCGTAGACACAGTAATGAACACTGAAGCTTTCTTT.